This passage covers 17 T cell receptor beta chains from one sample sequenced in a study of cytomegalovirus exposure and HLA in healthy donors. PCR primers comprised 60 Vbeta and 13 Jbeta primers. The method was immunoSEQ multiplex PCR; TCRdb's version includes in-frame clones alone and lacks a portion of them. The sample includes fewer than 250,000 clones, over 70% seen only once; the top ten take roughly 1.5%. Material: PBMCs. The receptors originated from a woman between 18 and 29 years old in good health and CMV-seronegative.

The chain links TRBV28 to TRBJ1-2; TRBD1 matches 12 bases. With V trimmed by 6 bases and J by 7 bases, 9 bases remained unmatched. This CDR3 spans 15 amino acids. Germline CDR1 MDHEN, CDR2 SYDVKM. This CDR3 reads CASRTGQGADGGYTF. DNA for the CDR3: TGTGCCAGCAGAACGGGACAGGGGGCAGATGGTGGCTACACCTTC.

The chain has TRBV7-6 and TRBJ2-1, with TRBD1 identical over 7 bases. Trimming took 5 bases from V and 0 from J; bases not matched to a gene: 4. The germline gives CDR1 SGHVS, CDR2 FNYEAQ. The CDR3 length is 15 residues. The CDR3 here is CASSPGQNSYNEQFF. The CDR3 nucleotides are TGTGCCAGCAGCCCGGGACAGAACTCCTACAATGAGCAGTTCTTC. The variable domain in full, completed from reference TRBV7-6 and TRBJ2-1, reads GAGVSQSPRYKVTKRGQDVALRCDPISGHVSLYWYRQALGQGPEFLTYFNYEAQQDKSGLPNDRFSAERPEGSISTLTIQRTEQRDSAMYRCASSPGQNSYNEQFFGPGTRLTVL.

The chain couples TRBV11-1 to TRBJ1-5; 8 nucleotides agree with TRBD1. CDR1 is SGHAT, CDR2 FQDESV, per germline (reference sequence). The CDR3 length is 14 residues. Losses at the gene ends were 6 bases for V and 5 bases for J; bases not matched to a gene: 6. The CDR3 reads CASSLTGEDQPQHF. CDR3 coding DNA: TGTGCCAGCAGTCTGACAGGGGAGGATCAGCCCCAGCATTTT.

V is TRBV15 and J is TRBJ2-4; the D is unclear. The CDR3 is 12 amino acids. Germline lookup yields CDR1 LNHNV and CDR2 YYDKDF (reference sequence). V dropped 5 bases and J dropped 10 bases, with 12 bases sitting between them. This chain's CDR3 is CATSGLSEIQYF. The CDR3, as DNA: TGTGCCACCAGCGGTTTGAGCGAAATTCAGTACTTC.

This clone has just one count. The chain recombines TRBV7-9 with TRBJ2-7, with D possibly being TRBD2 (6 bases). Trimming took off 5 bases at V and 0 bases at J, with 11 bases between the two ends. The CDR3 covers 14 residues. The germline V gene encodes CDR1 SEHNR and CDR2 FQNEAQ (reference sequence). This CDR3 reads CASSPLGGSYEQYF. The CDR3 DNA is TGTGCCAGCAGCCCCCTGGGAGGCTCCTACGAGCAGTACTTC.

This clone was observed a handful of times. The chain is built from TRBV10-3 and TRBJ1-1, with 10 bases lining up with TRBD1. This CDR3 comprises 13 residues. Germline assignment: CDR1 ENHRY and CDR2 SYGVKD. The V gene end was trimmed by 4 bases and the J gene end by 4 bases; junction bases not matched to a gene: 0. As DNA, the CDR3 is TGTGCCATCAGTGGGACAGGGGGCACTGAAGCTTTCTTT. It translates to CAISGTGGTEAFF.

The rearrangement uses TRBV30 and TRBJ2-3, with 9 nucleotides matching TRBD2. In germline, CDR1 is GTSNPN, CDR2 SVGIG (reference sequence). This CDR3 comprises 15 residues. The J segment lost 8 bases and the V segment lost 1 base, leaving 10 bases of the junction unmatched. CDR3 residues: CAWSGAREGRITQYF. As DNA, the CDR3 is TGTGCCTGGAGTGGGGCGCGGGAGGGTAGGATTACGCAGTATTTT.

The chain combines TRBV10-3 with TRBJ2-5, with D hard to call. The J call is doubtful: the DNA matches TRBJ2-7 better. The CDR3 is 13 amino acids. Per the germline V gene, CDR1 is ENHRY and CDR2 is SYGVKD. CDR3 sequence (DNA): TGTGCCACCACTCCTCAAAGCTCCTACGAGCAGTACTTC. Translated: CATTPQSSYEQYF.

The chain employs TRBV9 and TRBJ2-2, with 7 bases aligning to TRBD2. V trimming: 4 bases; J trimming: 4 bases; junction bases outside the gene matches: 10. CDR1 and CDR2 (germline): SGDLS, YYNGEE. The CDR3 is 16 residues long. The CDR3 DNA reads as TGTGCCAGCAGCCTCCTTGGGGGGGTAGGCACCGGGGAGCTGTTTTTT. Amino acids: CASSLLGGVGTGELFF.

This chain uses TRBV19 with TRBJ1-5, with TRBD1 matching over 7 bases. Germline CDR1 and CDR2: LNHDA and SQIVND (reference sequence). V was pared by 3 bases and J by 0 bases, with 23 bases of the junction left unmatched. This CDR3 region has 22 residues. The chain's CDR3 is CASSISRVGGTAVRYSNQPQHF. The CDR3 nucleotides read TGTGCCAGTAGTATCAGCCGGGTGGGCGGGACAGCCGTACGTTATAGCAATCAGCCCCAGCATTTT.

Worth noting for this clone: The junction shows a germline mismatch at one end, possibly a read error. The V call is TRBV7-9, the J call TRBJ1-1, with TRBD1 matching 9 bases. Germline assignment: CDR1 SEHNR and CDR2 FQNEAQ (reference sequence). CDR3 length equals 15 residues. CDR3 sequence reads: CSSSSQTGGNTEAFF. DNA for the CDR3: TGTTCCAGCAGCTCCCAAACAGGGGGCAACACTGAAGCTTTCTTT.

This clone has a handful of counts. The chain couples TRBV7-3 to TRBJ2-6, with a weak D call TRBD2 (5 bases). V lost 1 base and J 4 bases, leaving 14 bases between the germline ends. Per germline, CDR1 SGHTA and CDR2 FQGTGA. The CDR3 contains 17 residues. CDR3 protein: CASSLIPRGQGANVLTF. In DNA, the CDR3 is TGTGCCAGCAGCTTAATCCCCCGAGGGCAAGGGGCCAACGTCCTGACTTTC. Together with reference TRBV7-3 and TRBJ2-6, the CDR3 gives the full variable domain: GAGVSQTPSNKVTEKGKYVELRCDPISGHTALYWYRQSLGQGPEFLIYFQGTGAADDSGLPNDRFFAVRPEGSVSTLKIQRTERGDSAVYLCASSLIPRGQGANVLTFGAGSRLTVL.

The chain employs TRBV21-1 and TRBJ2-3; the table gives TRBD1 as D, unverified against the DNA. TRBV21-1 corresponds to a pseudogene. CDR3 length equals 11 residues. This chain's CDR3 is CASSRTGRDYF. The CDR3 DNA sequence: TGTGCCAGCAGCCGGACAGGGCGGGATTATTTT.

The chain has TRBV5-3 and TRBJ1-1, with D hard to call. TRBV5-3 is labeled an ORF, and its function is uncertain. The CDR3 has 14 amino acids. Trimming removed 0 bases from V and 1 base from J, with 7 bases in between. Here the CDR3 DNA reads TGTGCCAGAAGCTTGGACAGCAGGAACACTGAAGCTTTCTTT. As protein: CARSLDSRNTEAFF.

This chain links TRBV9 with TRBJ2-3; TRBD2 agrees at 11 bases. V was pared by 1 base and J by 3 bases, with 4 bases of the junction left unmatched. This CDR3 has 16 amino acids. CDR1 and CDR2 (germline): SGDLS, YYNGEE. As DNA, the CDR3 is TGTGCCAGCAGCGTATCAACTAGCGGGAGTACAGATACGCAGTATTTT. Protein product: CASSVSTSGSTDTQYF.

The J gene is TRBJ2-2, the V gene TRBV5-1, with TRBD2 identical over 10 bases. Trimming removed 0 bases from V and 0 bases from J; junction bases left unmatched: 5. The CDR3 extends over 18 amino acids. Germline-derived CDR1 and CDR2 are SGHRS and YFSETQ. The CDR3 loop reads CASSLGASGGTNTGELFF. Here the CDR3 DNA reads TGCGCCAGCAGCTTGGGGGCTAGCGGGGGCACGAACACCGGGGAGCTGTTTTTT.

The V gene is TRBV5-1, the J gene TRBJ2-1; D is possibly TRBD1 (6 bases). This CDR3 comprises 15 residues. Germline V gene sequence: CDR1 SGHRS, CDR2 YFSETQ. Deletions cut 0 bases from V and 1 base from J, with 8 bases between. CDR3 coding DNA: TGCGCCAGCAGCTTGGGACAGGTATCCTACAATGAGCAGTTCTTC. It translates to CASSLGQVSYNEQFF.